This T cell receptor (beta chain) derives from a study of blood T cells in healthy people across ages. A sample-barcoded 5' primer and a J-beta primer mix were used in a second PCR of about 6 to 11 cycles. TCRdb analysed the 5' RACE reads with MiXCR anew, one entry per CDR3 protein. The sample carries over 1.5 million distinct CDR3 sequences, roughly 49% recorded once. The ends were cut back, 1 base at V and 3 bases at J, with 7 bases in the middle. This CDR3 comprises 15 residues. The sequenced material came from blood. V gene TRBV12-3 or TRBV12-4 combines with J gene TRBJ2-6; no reliable D call. The origin of this receptor is a middle-aged woman in good health. The CDR3 DNA sequence: TGTGCCAGCAGTTTAGGCTCCGGTGGGGCCAACGTCCTGACTTTC. Its translation is CASSLGSGGANVLTF.